This T cell receptor beta chain was identified during a study of cytomegalovirus exposure and HLA in healthy donors. Study-wide points: The majority of CMV-associated TCR beta chains were reported as apparently HLA-restricted in a later analysis.

V lost 0 bases and J 2 bases, leaving 20 bases between the germline ends. Per the germline V gene, CDR1 is KGHSH and CDR2 is LQKENI. The CDR3 is made up of 18 amino acids. Remarks on this clone: What it recognizes is unknown.

PCR amplification relied on 60 Vbeta primers (plus 13 Jbeta primers). Here immunoSEQ multiplex PCR was the method, and the copy in TCRdb shows in-frame clones only, minus some. The sample has 100,000 to 150,000 clones, less than 80% seen once; the top ten hold 3% to 4%. The rearrangement uses TRBV18 and TRBJ2-7; possible D gene TRBD2, 6 bases. This clonotype was sampled from a woman in her forties or fifties in good health and CMV-seronegative. The sample comprised PBMCs. CDR3 amino acids: CASSPPSEGGTFPYEQYF. For the CDR3, the DNA is TGTGCCAGCTCACCACCGTCGGAGGGTGGGACCTTTCCCTACGAGCAGTACTTC.